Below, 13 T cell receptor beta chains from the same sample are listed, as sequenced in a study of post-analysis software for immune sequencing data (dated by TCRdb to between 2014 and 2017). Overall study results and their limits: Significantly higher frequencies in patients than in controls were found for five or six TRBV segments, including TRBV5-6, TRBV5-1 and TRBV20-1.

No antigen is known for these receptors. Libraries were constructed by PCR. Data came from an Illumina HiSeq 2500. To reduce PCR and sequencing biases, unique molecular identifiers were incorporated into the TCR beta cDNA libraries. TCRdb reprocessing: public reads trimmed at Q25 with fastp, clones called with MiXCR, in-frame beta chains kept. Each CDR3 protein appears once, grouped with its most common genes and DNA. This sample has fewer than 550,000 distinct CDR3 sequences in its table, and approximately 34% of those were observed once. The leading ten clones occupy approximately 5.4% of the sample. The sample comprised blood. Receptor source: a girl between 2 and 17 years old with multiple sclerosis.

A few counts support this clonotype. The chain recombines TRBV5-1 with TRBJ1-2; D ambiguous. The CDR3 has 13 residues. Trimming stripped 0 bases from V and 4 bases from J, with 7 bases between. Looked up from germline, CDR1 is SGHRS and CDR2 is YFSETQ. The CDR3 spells CASSLERAYGYTF. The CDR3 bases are TGCGCCAGCAGCTTGGAACGTGCCTATGGCTACACCTTC.

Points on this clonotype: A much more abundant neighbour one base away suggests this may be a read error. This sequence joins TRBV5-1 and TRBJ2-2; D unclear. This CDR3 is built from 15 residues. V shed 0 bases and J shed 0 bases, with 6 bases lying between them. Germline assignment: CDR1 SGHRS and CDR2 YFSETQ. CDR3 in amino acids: CASSLDGPNTGELFF. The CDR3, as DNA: TGCGCCAGCAGCTTGGACGGGCCGAACACCGGGGAGCTGTTTTTT.

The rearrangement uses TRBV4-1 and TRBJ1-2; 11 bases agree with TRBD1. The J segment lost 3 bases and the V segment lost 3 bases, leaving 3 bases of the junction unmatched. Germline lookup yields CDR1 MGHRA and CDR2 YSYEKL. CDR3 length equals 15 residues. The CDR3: CASSHGTGGDYGYTF. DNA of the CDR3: TGCGCCAGCAGCCACGGGACAGGGGGGGACTATGGCTACACCTTC.

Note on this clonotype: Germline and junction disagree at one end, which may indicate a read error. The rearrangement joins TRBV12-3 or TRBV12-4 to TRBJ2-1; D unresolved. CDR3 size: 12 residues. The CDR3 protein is CASSPAYYEQFF. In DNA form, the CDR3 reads TGTGCCAGCAGTCCTGCCTACTATGAGCAGTTCTTC.

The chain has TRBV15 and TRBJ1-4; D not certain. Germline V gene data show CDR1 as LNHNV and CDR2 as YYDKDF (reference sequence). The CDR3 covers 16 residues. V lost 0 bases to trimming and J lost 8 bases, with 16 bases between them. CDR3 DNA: TGTGCCACCAGCAGAGATTCGGAAGGTCGAGACGAAAAACTGTTTTTT. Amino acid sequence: CATSRDSEGRDEKLFF.

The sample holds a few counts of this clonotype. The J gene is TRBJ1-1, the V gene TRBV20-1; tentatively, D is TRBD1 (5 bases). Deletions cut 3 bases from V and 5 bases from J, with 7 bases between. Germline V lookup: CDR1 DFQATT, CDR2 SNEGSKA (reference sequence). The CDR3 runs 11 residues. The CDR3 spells CSASGTTEAFF. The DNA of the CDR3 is TGCAGTGCTAGCGGGACGACTGAAGCTTTCTTT.

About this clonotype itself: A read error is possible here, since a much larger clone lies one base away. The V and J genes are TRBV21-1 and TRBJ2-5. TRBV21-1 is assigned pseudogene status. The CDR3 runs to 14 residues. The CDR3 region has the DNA TGTGCCAGCACCTTGTATAGTTATCAAGAGACCCCGTACTTC. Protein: CASTLYSYQETPYF.

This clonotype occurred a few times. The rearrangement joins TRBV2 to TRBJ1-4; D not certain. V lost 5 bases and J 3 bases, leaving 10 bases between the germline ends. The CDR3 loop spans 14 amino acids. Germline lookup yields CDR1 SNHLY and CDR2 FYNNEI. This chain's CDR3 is CASSSEVPNEKLFF. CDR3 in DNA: TGTGCCAGCAGTTCTGAAGTCCCTAATGAAAAACTGTTTTTT.

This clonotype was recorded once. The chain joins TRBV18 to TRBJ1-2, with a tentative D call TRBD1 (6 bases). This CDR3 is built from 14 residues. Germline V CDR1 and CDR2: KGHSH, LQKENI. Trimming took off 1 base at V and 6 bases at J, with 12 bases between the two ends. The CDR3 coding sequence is TGTGCCAGCTCACCACAACAGGGATCAGATGGCTACACCTTC. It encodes CASSPQQGSDGYTF.

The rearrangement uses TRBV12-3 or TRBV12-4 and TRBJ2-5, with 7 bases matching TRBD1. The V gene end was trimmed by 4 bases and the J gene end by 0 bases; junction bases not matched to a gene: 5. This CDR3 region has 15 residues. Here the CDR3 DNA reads TGTGCCAGCAGTTCGAAGGACAGGTACCAAGAGACCCAGTACTTC. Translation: CASSSKDRYQETQYF.

The CDR3 coding sequence is TGCGCCAGCAGCTTGGGGGCGACCCAGTACTTC. Its protein is CASSLGATQYF. The chain uses TRBV5-1 and TRBJ2-5; D not resolved. The CDR3 has 11 amino acids. Germline values: CDR1 SGHRS, CDR2 YFSETQ. V was clipped by 0 bases and J by 7 bases, with 4 bases between them.

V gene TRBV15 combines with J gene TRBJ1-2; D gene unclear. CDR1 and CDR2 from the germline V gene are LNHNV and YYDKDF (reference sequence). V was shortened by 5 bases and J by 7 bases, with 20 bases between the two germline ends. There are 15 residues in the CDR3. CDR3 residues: CATSSPFGEGSGYTF. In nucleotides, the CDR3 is TGTGCCACCAGCTCACCTTTTGGGGAGGGTAGTGGCTACACCTTC. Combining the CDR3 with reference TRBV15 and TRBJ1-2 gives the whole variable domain DAMVIQNPRYQVTQFGKPVTLSCSQTLNHNVMYWYQQKSSQAPKLLFHYYDKDFNNEADTPDNFQSRRPNTSFCFLDIRSPGLGDTAMYLCATSSPFGEGSGYTFGSGTRLTVV.

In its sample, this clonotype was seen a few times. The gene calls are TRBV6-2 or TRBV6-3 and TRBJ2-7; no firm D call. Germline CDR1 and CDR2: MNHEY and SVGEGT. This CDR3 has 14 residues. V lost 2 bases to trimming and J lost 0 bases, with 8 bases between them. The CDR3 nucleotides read TGTGCCAGCAGTTACGTGCGAGGCTCCTACGAGCAGTACTTC. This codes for CASSYVRGSYEQYF.